The clone carrying this T cell receptor (beta chain) was counted between two and nine times. These data originate in a study of blood T cells in healthy people across ages. The ends were cut back, 1 base at V and 2 bases at J, with 9 bases in the middle. The CDR3 has 14 residues. Germline V gene lookup returns CDR1 SQVTM and CDR2 ANQGSEA. Sample-barcoded 5' priming and a J-beta primer mix drove a second PCR of about 6 to 12 cycles. Each CDR3 protein is one row after TCRdb ran MiXCR on the 5' RACE reads. This sample has roughly 1.9 million distinct CDR3 sequences, with approximately 39% found just once.

The sample was blood. The rearrangement joins TRBV29-1 to TRBJ2-1; D perhaps matches TRBD2 (5 bases). The receptor comes from a human donor in good health. The CDR3 DNA reads TGCAGCGTTGAAGCGGAGGAAGCCTACAATGAGCAGTTCTTC. Residues: CSVEAEEAYNEQFF.